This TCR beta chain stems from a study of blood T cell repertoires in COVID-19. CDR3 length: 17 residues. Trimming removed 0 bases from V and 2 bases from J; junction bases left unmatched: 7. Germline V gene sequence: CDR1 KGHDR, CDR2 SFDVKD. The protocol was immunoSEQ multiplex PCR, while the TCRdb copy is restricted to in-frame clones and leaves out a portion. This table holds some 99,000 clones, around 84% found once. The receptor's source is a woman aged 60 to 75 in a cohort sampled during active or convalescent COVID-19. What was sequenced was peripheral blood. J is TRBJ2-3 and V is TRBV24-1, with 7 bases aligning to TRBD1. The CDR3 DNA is TGTGCCACCAGTGATTTGCAATGGGGACAGTTCACAGATACGCAGTATTTT. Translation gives CATSDLQWGQFTDTQYF.